This TCR beta chain was recovered during a study of shared clonotypes between healthy human individuals. General study findings and limits: The study found roughly 5% of naive CD4 clonotypes shared across several donors. A reduction in generation probabilities was seen for non-shared clonotypes relative to those shared by all four donors.

In the authors' methods: Filtering differed because ImmunoSEQ produced junction-only sequences that carried no quality scores. Some clones are missing from TCRdb's copy, which holds only in-frame ones; the method was immunoSEQ multiplex PCR. V and J calls and clone size are copied from that table; D and trimming were computed from the DNA. The data show around 2.1 million clones, around 95% seen once. V lost 5 bases and J lost 6; bases outside the gene matches: 15. The CDR3 consists of 18 residues. Germline V gene data show CDR1 as MGHDK and CDR2 as SYGVNS. Of note for this clone: Its cognate antigen is unknown.

The split of CD4+ cells yielded CD45RA+ naive and CD45RA-negative memory subsets. The origin of this receptor is a man aged 18 to 30 in good health. Sequenced: naive CD4+ T cells sorted from blood. The subset: CD45RA+ positively selected. V is TRBV25-1 and J is TRBJ2-3; the match to TRBD2 covers 12 bases. DNA for the CDR3: TGTGCCAGCAGTAGTCGGCGTGGGCTAGCGGGAGGGCTGGATACGCAGTATTTT. The encoded protein is CASSSRRGLAGGLDTQYF.